Listed below are T cell receptor beta chains from one sample, sequenced in a study of T cell changes during pregnancy in multiple sclerosis. Assay used: immunoSEQ multiplex PCR; TCRdb lists only in-frame clones, some missing. Among roughly 40,000 clones, around 90% were seen once, and the ten largest hold roughly 0.7%. This specimen was CD4+ T cells from peripheral blood mononuclear cells, taken in the first trimester of pregnancy. Receptors were obtained from a female donor with multiple sclerosis, enrolled in a pregnancy study. CDR3s include the opening cysteine and the closing phenylalanine or tryptophan. A D gene is named only where the DNA matches it firmly.

TGTGCCAGCAGTGAAGCTCGCGGGAGGGTTATTAATGAGCAGTTCTTC	CASSEARGRVINEQFF	TRBD2	TRBV2	TRBJ2-1
TGTGCCAGCAGCGTAGCGACAGGGGGGTCCGGGGAGCTGTTTTTT	CASSVATGGSGELFF	TRBD1	TRBV9	TRBJ2-2
TGTGCCAGTACCAATGAGGGGGCGATAACAAATCAGCCCCAGCATTTT	CASTNEGAITNQPQHF	TRBD1	TRBV19	TRBJ1-5
TGTGCCAGCAGTCCTCGGACAGGGGGCATCACCTACGAGCAGTACTTC	CASSPRTGGITYEQYF	TRBD1	TRBV28	TRBJ2-7
TGTGCCAGCAGTACCCAGTACGAGCAGTACTTC	CASSTQYEQYF	.	TRBV6-5	TRBJ2-7
TGCGCCAGCAGCCCTGGGACTAGCGAGAATGAGCAGTTCTTC	CASSPGTSENEQFF	TRBD2	TRBV5-1	TRBJ2-1
TGTGCCAGCAGCGCAATGCGACAGGGTCGCGACGAGCAGTACTTC	CASSAMRQGRDEQYF	TRBD1	TRBV5-4	TRBJ2-7
TGCAGCGTTGAGAGTGGTTCTGGAAACACCATATATTTT	CSVESGSGNTIYF	.	TRBV29-1	TRBJ1-3
TGCAGCGCCCGGACGAGCGGGGGCCCCTACGAGCAGTACTTC	CSARTSGGPYEQYF	TRBD2	TRBV29-1	TRBJ2-7
TGTGCCAGCAGTGAAGCGGGAGGGTACGAGCAGTACTTC	CASSEAGGYEQYF	TRBD2	TRBV25-1	TRBJ2-7
TGTGCCAGCAGTTCTGGGACAGATCTTCGGGGGACCCAGTACTTC	CASSSGTDLRGTQYF	TRBD1	TRBV6-5	TRBJ2-5
TGTGCCAGCAGGATCAGCGGGAGGTTACTGGATACGCAGTATTTT	CASRISGRLLDTQYF	TRBD2	TRBV5-6	TRBJ2-3
TGTGCCAGTAGTACCTTTAGGACAGGGAACTACGAGCAGTACTTC	CASSTFRTGNYEQYF	TRBD1	TRBV19	TRBJ2-7